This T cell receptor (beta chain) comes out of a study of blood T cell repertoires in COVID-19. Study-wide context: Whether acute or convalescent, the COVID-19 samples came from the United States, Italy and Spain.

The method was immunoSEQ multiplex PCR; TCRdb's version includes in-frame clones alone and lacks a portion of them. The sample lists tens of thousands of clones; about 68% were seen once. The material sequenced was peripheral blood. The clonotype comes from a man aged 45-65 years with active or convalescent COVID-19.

CDR3 bases: TGTGCCAGCAGCACAGGACAGGTAGTCAACGTCCTGACTTTC. Its protein product is CASSTGQVVNVLTF. V and J are TRBV7-2 and TRBJ2-6; 7 bases map to TRBD1. Losses at the gene ends were 5 bases for V and 9 bases for J; bases not matched to a gene: 7. CDR1 SGHTA and CDR2 FQGNSA come from the germline V gene. The CDR3 has 14 residues.